Shown below are 9 T cell receptor beta chains from a single sample sequenced in a study of post-analysis software for immune sequencing data (dated by TCRdb to the mid-2010s). Library preparation was by PCR. This sample was sequenced with an Illumina HiSeq 2500. Unique molecular identifiers were incorporated into TCR beta cDNA libraries to reduce PCR and sequencing biases. TCRdb ran its own pipeline on the public reads, namely fastp trimming at Q25 and MiXCR clone calling, and kept in-frame beta chains. Identical CDR3 protein sequences are pooled into one entry, listed with their most common genes and DNA. The table for this sample lists about 500,000 distinct CDR3 sequences; roughly 45% of them were counted only once. Of the sample, about 12% falls within the top ten clones. The antigens these receptors bind are not known. The full study reports these points: Significantly higher frequencies in patients than in controls were found for five TRBV segments, including TRBV5-6, TRBV5-1 and TRBV20-1.

The specimen was blood. The source of these receptors is a girl between 10 and 17 years old with multiple sclerosis.

In its sample, this clonotype was seen a few times. CDR3 protein: CSARDLTGEVSYEQYF. The CDR3 DNA is TGCAGTGCTAGAGACCTCACAGGGGAAGTTAGTTACGAGCAGTACTTC. The V gene is TRBV20-1, the J gene TRBJ2-7; 7 nucleotides match TRBD1. This CDR3 region has 16 residues. CDR1 is DFQATT, CDR2 SNEGSKA, per germline (reference sequence). V gave up 0 bases and J gave up 4 bases; unmatched junction bases: 12.

Comment on this clonotype: One junction end disagrees with the germline gene, perhaps due to a read error. The chain has TRBV7-9 and TRBJ2-3; 12 bases are shared with TRBD2. From germline, CDR1 is SEHNR and CDR2 FQNEAQ (reference sequence). This CDR3 contains 14 residues. The CDR3 DNA is TGTGCCGGCAGCTTAGAGACTAGCGGGAGTACGCAGTATTTT. Protein: CAGSLETSGSTQYF.

The rearrangement uses TRBV5-1 and TRBJ2-3, with D tentatively TRBD1 (5 bases). CDR1 and CDR2 (germline): SGHRS, YFSETQ. The V end was cut by 5 bases, the J end by 1 base, with 14 bases between. The CDR3 spans 15 residues. The CDR3 reads CASSGSGIGTDTQYF. The CDR3, as DNA: TGCGCCAGCAGTGGGTCAGGGATAGGCACAGATACGCAGTATTTT.

The V and J genes are TRBV20-1 and TRBJ2-1, with 10 bases lining up with TRBD2. Germline V CDR1 and CDR2: DFQATT, SNEGSKA (reference sequence). Trimming at V came to 0 bases and at J to 0 bases, leaving 14 bases not matched to a gene. There are 20 residues in the CDR3. DNA of the CDR3: TGCAGTGCTAGAGAGCAATCGGAGACTAGCGGGCATAGCTCCTACAATGAGCAGTTCTTC. Its protein is CSAREQSETSGHSSYNEQFF.

This chain links TRBV27 with TRBJ2-3; 7 positions match TRBD1. CDR3 length: 16 residues. After removal of 7 bases from V and 0 bases from J, the junction contained 10 bases not matched to a gene. Germline V CDR1 and CDR2: MNHEY, SMNVEV (reference sequence). The CDR3 DNA reads as TGTGCCAGCACCAAGGATCCGACAGGGAGCACAGATACGCAGTATTTT. Its protein is CASTKDPTGSTDTQYF.

This clonotype showed up just a few times. The chain recombines TRBV12-3 or TRBV12-4 with TRBJ2-3, with D possibly matching TRBD1 (6 bases). This CDR3 is built from 15 residues. The ends were cut back, 5 bases at V and 7 bases at J, with 19 bases in the middle. This CDR3 reads CASSIPGHPRNTQYF. CDR3 bases: TGTGCCAGCAGTATACCGGGACACCCCAGGAATACGCAGTATTTT.

This clonotype turned up a few times. V gene TRBV20-1 combines with J gene TRBJ1-5, with D hard to call. CDR3 length: 16 residues. In germline, CDR1 is DFQATT, CDR2 SNEGSKA (reference sequence). Trimming took 0 bases from V and 6 from J, leaving 18 bases between them. The CDR3 protein is CSARDPGMSGVQPQHF. CDR3 DNA: TGCAGTGCTAGAGATCCCGGGATGTCCGGCGTTCAGCCCCAGCATTTT.

CDR3 in amino acids: CASSPLPGGAWKETQYF. The DNA for the CDR3 is TGTGCCAGCAGTCCCCTGCCGGGGGGCGCATGGAAAGAGACCCAGTACTTC. The V and J genes are TRBV6-5 and TRBJ2-5; perhaps TRBD2 as D (7 bases). There are 17 residues in the CDR3. V was cut by 5 bases and J by 3 bases, with 22 bases left in between. CDR1 is MNHEY and CDR2 is SVGAGI in the germline V gene.

A few counts support this clonotype. This chain connects TRBV20-1 to TRBJ2-7, with D perhaps TRBD1 or TRBD2 (5 bases each). Trimming took 5 bases from V and 0 from J, leaving 11 bases between them. The germline V gene has CDR1 DFQATT and CDR2 SNEGSKA (reference sequence). The length of the CDR3 is 13 residues. The CDR3 here is CSAVGRLSYEQYF. The CDR3 region has the DNA TGCAGTGCTGTGGGACGGCTCTCCTACGAGCAGTACTTC.